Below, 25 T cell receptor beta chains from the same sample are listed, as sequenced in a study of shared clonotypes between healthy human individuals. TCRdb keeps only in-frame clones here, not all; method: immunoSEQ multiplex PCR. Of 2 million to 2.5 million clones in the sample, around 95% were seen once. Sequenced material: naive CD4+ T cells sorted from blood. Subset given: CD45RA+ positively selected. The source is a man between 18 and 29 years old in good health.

The CDR3 sequence: CASSLGRTGQGHEQFF. Written as DNA, the CDR3 is TGCGCCAGCAGCTTGGGGAGGACAGGTCAAGGGCATGAGCAGTTCTTC. The chain recombines TRBV5-1 with TRBJ2-1; 7 nucleotides align to TRBD1. After removal of 0 bases from V and 8 bases from J, the junction contained 11 bases not matched to a gene. The germline V gene has CDR1 SGHRS and CDR2 YFSETQ. This CDR3 comprises 16 residues.

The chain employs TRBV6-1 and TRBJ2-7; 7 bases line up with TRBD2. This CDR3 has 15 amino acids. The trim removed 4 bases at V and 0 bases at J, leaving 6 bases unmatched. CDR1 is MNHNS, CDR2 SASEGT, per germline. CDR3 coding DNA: TGTGCCAGCAGTGCTGGACTAGGGCCCTCCTACGAGCAGTACTTC. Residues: CASSAGLGPSYEQYF.

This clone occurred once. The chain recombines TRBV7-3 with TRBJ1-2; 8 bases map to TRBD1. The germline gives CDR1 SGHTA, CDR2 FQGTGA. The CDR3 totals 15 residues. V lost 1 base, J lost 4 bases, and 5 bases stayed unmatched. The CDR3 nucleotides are TGTGCCAGCAGCTTAATGCCAGGGGGCGCCTATGGCTACACCTTC. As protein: CASSLMPGGAYGYTF.

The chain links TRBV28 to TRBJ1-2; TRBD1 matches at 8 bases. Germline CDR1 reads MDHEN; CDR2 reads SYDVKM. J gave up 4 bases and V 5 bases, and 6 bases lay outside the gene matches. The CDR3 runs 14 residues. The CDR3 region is CASSRGQGRYGYTF. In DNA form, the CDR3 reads TGTGCCAGCAGTCGAGGACAGGGTCGCTATGGCTACACCTTC.

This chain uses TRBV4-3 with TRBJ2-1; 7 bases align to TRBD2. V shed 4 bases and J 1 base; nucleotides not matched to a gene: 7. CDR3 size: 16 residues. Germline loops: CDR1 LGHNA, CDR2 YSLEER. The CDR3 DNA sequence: TGCGCCAGCAGCCTCCGCCTAGCGGCATCCTACAATGAGCAGTTCTTC. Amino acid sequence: CASSLRLAASYNEQFF.

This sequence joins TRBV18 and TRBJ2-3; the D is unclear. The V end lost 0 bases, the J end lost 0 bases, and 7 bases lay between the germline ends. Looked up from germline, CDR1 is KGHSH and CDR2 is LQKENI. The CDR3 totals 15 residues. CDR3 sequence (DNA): TGTGCCAGCTCACCACCCGCGATAAGCACAGATACGCAGTATTTT. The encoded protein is CASSPPAISTDTQYF. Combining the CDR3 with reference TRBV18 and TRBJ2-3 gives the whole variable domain NAGVMQNPRHLVRRRGQEARLRCSPMKGHSHVYWYRQLPEEGLKFMVYLQKENIIDESGMPKERFSAEFPKEGPSILRIQQVVRGDSAAYFCASSPPAISTDTQYFGPGTRLTVL.

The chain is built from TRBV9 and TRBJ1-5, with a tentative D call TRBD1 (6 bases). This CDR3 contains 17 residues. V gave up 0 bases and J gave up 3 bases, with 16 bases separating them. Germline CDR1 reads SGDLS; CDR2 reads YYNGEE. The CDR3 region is CASSVEAGDPFNQPQHF. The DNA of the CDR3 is TGTGCCAGCAGCGTAGAGGCAGGGGACCCGTTCAATCAGCCCCAGCATTTT.

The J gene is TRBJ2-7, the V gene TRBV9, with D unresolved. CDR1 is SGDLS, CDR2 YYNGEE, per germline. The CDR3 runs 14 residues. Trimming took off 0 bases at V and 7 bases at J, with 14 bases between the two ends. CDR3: CASSVGIGPREQYF. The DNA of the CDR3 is TGTGCCAGCAGCGTAGGTATAGGGCCGAGAGAGCAGTACTTC.

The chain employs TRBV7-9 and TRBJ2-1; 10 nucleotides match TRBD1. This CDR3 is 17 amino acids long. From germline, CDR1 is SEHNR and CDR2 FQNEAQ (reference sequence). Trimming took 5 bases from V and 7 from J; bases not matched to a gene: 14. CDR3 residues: CASSPQRLDRGLNEQFF. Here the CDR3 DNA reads TGTGCCAGCAGCCCCCAGAGGTTGGACAGGGGGTTGAATGAGCAGTTCTTC. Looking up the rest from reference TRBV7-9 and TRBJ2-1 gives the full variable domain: DTGVSQNPRHKITKRGQNVTFRCDPISEHNRLYWYRQTLGQGPEFLTYFQNEAQLEKSRLLSDRFSAERPKGSFSTLEIQRTEQGDSAMYLCASSPQRLDRGLNEQFFGPGTRLTVL.

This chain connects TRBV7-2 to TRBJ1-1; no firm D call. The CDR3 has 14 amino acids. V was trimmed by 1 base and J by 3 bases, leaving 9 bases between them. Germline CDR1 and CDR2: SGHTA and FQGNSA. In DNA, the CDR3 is TGTGCCAGCAGCTTAGATTCGGGAGACACTGAAGCTTTCTTT. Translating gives CASSLDSGDTEAFF.

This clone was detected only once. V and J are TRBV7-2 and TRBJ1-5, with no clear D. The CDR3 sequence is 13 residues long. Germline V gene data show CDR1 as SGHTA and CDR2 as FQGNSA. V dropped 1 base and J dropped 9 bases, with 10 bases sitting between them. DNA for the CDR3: TGTGCCAGCAGCTTAGAATCGGCGGGGCCCCAGCATTTT. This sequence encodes CASSLESAGPQHF.

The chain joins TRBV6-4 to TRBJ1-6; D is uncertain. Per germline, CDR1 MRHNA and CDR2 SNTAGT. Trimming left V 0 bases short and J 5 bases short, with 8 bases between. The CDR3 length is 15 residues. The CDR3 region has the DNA TGTGCCAGCAGTGACTCGGCGGGGAATAATTCACCCCTCCACTTT. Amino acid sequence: CASSDSAGNNSPLHF.

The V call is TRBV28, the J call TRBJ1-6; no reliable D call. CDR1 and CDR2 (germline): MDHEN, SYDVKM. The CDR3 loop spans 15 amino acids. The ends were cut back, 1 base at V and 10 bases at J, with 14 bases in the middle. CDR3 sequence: CASSLLRALGSPLHF. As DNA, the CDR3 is TGTGCCAGCAGTTTATTGAGGGCGCTAGGATCACCCCTCCACTTT. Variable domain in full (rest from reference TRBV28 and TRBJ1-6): DVKVTQSSRYLVKRTGEKVFLECVQDMDHENMFWYRQDPGLGLRLIYFSYDVKMKEKGDIPEGYSVSREKKERFSLILESASTNQTSMYLCASSLLRALGSPLHFGNGTRLTVT.

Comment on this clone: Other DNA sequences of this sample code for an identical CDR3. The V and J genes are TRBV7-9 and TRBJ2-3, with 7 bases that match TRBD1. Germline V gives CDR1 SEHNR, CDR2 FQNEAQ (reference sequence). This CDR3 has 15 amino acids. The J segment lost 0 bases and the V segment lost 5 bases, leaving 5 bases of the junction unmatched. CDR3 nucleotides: TGTGCCAGCAGCCGACAGGGCCCTAGCACAGATACGCAGTATTTT. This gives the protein CASSRQGPSTDTQYF.

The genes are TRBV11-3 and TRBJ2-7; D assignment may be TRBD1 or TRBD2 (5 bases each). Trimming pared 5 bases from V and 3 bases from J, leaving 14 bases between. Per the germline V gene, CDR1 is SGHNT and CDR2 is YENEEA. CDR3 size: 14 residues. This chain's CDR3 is CASSLRDGDYEQYF. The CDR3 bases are TGTGCCAGCAGCCTCCGGGACGGGGACTACGAGCAGTACTTC.

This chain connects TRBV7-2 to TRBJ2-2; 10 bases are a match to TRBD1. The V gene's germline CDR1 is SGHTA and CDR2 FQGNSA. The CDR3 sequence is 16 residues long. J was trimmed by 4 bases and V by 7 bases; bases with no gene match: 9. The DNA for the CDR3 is TGTGCCAGCACCATCCGGACAGGGGGTACCACCGGGGAGCTGTTTTTT. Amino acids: CASTIRTGGTTGELFF.

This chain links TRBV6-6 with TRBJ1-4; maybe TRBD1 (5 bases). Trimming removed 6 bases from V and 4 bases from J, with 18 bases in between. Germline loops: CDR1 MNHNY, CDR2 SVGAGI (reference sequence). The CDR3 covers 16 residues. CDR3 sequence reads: CASSLGVGALNEKLFF. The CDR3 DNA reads TGTGCCAGCAGCCTAGGCGTAGGGGCCCTTAATGAAAAACTGTTTTTT.

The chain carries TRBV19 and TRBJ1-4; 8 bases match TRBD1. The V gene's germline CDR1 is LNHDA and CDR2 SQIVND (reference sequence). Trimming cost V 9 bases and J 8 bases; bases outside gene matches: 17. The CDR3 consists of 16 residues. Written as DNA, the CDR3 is TGTGCCAGCGGCCCCCGGTGGCAGGGGGCAGGAGAAAAACTGTTTTTT. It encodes CASGPRWQGAGEKLFF.

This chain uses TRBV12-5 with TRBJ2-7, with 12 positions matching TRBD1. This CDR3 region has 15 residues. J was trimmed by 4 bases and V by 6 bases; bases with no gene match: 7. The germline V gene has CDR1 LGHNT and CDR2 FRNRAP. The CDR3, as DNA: TGTGCTAGTGGCGACGGGACAGGGGGCAAGTACGAGCAGTACTTC. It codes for CASGDGTGGKYEQYF.

DNA for the CDR3: TGTGCCAGCTCACCTGCTCAGCTGAACACTGAAGCTTTCTTT. It is translated as CASSPAQLNTEAFF. J is TRBJ1-1 and V is TRBV18; D not resolved. Germline assignment: CDR1 KGHSH and CDR2 LQKENI. The CDR3 consists of 14 residues. Trimming took 3 bases from V and 0 from J, leaving 8 bases between them.

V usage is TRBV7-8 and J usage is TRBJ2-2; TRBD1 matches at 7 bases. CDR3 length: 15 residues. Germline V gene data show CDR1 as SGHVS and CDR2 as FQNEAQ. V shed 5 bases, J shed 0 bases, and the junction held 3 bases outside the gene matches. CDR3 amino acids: CASSVTGPNTGELFF. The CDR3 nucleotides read TGTGCCAGCAGCGTGACAGGGCCGAACACCGGGGAGCTGTTTTTT.

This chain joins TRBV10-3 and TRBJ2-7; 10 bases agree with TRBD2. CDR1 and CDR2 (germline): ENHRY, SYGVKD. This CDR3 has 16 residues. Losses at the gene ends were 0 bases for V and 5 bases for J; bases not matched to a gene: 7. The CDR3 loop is CAISESGLAGEHEQYF. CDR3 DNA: TGTGCCATCAGTGAGTCGGGCCTAGCGGGGGAACACGAGCAGTACTTC.

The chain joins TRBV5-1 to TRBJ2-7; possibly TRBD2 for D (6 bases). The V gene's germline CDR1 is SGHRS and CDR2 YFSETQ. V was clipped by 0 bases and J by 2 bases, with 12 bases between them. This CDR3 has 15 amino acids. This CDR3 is CASSLAGGIAYEQYF. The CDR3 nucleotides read TGCGCCAGCAGCTTGGCCGGGGGAATAGCCTACGAGCAGTACTTC.

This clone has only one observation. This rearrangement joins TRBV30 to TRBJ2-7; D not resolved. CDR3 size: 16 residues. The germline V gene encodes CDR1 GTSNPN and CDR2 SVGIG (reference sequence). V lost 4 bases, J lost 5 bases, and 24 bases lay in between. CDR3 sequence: CAWNPGPAYNGHEQYF. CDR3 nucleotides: TGTGCCTGGAACCCTGGCCCGGCTTATAACGGCCACGAGCAGTACTTC.

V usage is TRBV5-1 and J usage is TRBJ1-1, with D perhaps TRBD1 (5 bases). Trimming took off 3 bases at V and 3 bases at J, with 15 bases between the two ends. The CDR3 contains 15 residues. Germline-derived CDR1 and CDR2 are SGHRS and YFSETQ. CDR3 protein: CASSSRQSPHTEAFF. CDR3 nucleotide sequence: TGCGCCAGCAGCTCCCGACAGTCCCCCCACACTGAAGCTTTCTTT.